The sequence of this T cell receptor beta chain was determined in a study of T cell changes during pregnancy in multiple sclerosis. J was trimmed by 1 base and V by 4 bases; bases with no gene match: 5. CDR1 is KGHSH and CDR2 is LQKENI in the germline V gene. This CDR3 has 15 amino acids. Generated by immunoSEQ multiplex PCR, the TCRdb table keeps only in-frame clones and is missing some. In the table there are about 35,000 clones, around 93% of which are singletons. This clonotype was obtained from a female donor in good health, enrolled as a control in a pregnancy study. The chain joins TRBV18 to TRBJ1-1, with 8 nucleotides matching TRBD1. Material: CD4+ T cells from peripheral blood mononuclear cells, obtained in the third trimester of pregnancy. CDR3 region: CASSLRGQENTEAFF. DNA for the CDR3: TGTGCCAGCTCACTAAGGGGACAGGAGAACACTGAAGCTTTCTTT.